This TCR beta chain is from a study of cytomegalovirus exposure and HLA in healthy donors. Study information: Unique TCRs from HLA-typed donors, roughly 89 million of them, were held in an early data release.

This CDR3 has 17 amino acids. Germline V gives CDR1 SGHVS, CDR2 FQNEAQ. Trimming at V came to 6 bases and at J to 7 bases, leaving 16 bases not matched to a gene. With 60 Vbeta and 13 Jbeta primers, the PCR was carried out. Assay: immunoSEQ multiplex PCR; the TCRdb copy retains only in-frame clones and omits some. This sample has around 150,000 clones, with nearly 80% found just once. The receptor comes from a man younger than 30 in good health and CMV-seropositive. This sequence joins TRBV7-8 and TRBJ2-2; TRBD1 aligns across 8 bases. What was sequenced was PBMCs. CDR3 sequence reads: CASSFTGGFLVHGELFF. The CDR3 region has the DNA TGTGCCAGCAGTTTCACAGGGGGGTTTTTAGTGCACGGGGAGCTGTTTTTT.